The 14 T cell receptor beta chains below all came from one sample that was sequenced in a study of OX40 agonist ivuxolimab in advanced cancers. Sequenced by immunoSEQ multiplex PCR; TCRdb stores in-frame clones only, minus some. The sample contains about 70,000 clones, around 88% of which appear only once. The starting material was CD4+ or CD8+ T cells sorted from blood, obtained in a trial of the OX40 agonist ivuxolimab. The source of these receptors is an adult with an advanced solid tumor such as melanoma, head and neck, liver or kidney cancer.

The V and J genes are TRBV28 and TRBJ2-7; D remains unclear. Germline values: CDR1 MDHEN, CDR2 SYDVKM. This CDR3 is 15 amino acids long. Trimming cost V 8 bases and J 0 bases, with 17 bases left between them. For the CDR3, the DNA is TGTGCCAGCGGACCGTCGACGGTTAGCTCCTACGAGCAGTACTTC. Translated: CASGPSTVSSYEQYF.

The chain combines TRBV6-1 with TRBJ2-5; the D call may be TRBD1 or TRBD2 (5 bases each). CDR1 and CDR2 (germline): MNHNS, SASEGT. The CDR3 contains 12 residues. V lost 7 bases and J lost 7, with 13 bases in between. CDR3 sequence: CASTTAARTQYF. The DNA for the CDR3 is TGTGCCAGCACGACAGCGGCCCGGACCCAGTACTTC.

This chain links TRBV11-2 with TRBJ1-1; TRBD1 matches at 10 bases. The V and J ends lost 1 base and 3 bases, in that order; junction bases with no gene match: 2. The CDR3 is 15 residues long. The germline V gene encodes CDR1 SGHAT and CDR2 FQNNGV. The CDR3, as DNA: TGTGCCAGCAGCTTAGCGACAGGGGGCTACACTGAAGCTTTCTTT. Its protein is CASSLATGGYTEAFF.

V is TRBV21-1 and J is TRBJ2-4; no check of the table's D call, TRBD2, against the DNA was made. TRBV21-1 has pseudogene status. This CDR3 is 16 amino acids long. CDR3 residues: CASSNRGGAAKNIQYF. As DNA, the CDR3 is TGTGCCAGCAGCAATCGAGGGGGGGCTGCCAAAAACATTCAGTACTTC.

V is TRBV28 and J is TRBJ2-7; 7 nucleotides line up with TRBD1. The CDR3 consists of 14 residues. V was clipped by 8 bases and J by 0 bases; unmatched bases: 7. Germline V gene data show CDR1 as MDHEN and CDR2 as SYDVKM. As DNA, the CDR3 is TGTGCCAGCGGGGGACAGCTCAACTCCTACGAGCAGTACTTC. The encoded protein is CASGGQLNSYEQYF. Full variable domain (missing parts from reference TRBV28 and TRBJ2-7): DVKVTQSSRYLVKRTGEKVFLECVQDMDHENMFWYRQDPGLGLRLIYFSYDVKMKEKGDIPEGYSVSREKKERFSLILESASTNQTSMYLCASGGQLNSYEQYFGPGTRLTVT.

In regard to this clone: The junction differs from germline at one of its ends, possibly a read error. The rearrangement uses TRBV4-3 and TRBJ2-7; D is possibly TRBD1 (7 bases). The CDR3 extends over 15 amino acids. Germline V lookup: CDR1 LGHNA, CDR2 YSLEER. CDR3 in DNA: TGCGCCAGCAGCCGCACAGGGGCTCAAGGACGGGAGCAGCACTTC. It translates to CASSRTGAQGREQHF.

This sequence joins TRBV30 and TRBJ2-6; unclear D gene. CDR1 is GTSNPN, CDR2 SVGIG, per germline (reference sequence). V lost 4 bases and J 4 bases, leaving 5 bases between the germline ends. This CDR3 has 12 residues. CDR3 in DNA: TGTGCCTGGACAGTCGGGGCCAACGTCCTGACTTTC. It codes for CAWTVGANVLTF.

The chain joins TRBV5-8 to TRBJ2-7; no definite D call. Trimming pared 4 bases from V and 2 bases from J, leaving 4 bases between. Germline CDR1 is SGHTS and CDR2 is YDEGEE. CDR3 length equals 11 residues. This chain's CDR3 is CASSRTYEQYF. CDR3 coding DNA: TGTGCCAGCAGCCGGACCTACGAGCAGTACTTC.

The chain employs TRBV25-1 and TRBJ2-7; the match to TRBD1 covers 8 bases. The CDR3 loop spans 14 amino acids. CDR1 is MGHDK and CDR2 is SYGVNS in the germline V gene. Germline trimming cut 2 bases from V and 3 bases from J; bases unmatched to any gene: 3. CDR3 sequence: CASSEPGGLYEQYF. DNA for the CDR3: TGTGCCAGCAGTGAACCAGGGGGCCTCTACGAGCAGTACTTC.

The J gene is TRBJ2-5, the V gene TRBV10-3; D is undetermined. This CDR3 is 12 amino acids long. V lost 5 bases and J 4 bases, leaving 8 bases between the germline ends. CDR1 is ENHRY and CDR2 is SYGVKD in the germline V gene. The CDR3 DNA reads TGTGCCATCAGTCCCCGCGGAGAGACCCAGTACTTC. Encoded protein: CAISPRGETQYF.

The J gene is TRBJ1-5, the V gene TRBV18; D is undetermined. CDR3 length: 12 amino acids. Germline V gene sequence: CDR1 KGHSH, CDR2 LQKENI. Deletions cut 6 bases from V and 0 bases from J, with 3 bases between. The CDR3 reads CASSTSNQPQHF. The CDR3 nucleotides are TGTGCCAGCTCTACTAGCAATCAGCCCCAGCATTTT.

In this sample, this clone turned up a few times. This chain connects TRBV5-1 to TRBJ2-2; 12 bases map to TRBD2. J gave up 4 bases and V 8 bases, and 12 bases lay outside the gene matches. Per the germline V gene, CDR1 is SGHRS and CDR2 is YFSETQ. The CDR3 contains 17 residues. The CDR3 sequence is CASQTLAGGPGTGELFF. CDR3 sequence (DNA): TGCGCCAGTCAAACCCTAGCGGGGGGGCCTGGCACCGGGGAGCTGTTTTTT.

The genes are TRBV19 and TRBJ1-5, with 12 bases matching TRBD1. The CDR3 has 17 amino acids. Germline CDR1 reads LNHDA; CDR2 reads SQIVND (reference sequence). The ends lost 8 bases at V and 4 bases at J; junction bases unmatched: 12. The CDR3 DNA sequence: TGTGCCAGTGCCCGGGACAGGGGGCGGGTAGGGAATCAGCCCCAGCATTTT. This gives the protein CASARDRGRVGNQPQHF.

The table lists this clone with a count of one. This rearrangement joins TRBV28 to TRBJ1-1; 8 nucleotides line up with TRBD1. CDR1 and CDR2 from the germline V gene are MDHEN and SYDVKM. J lost 10 bases, V lost 1 base, and 8 bases had no gene match. CDR3 size: 14 residues. This CDR3 is CASSLSTGGARAFF. In DNA, the CDR3 is TGTGCCAGCAGTTTATCCACAGGGGGGGCGCGAGCTTTCTTT.